This TCR beta chain was identified in a study of T cells in Graves' hyperthyroidism and ophthalmopathy. Overall study context: Sampling of peripheral blood happened at initial diagnosis, prior to any treatment.

Germline loops: CDR1 SGHTA, CDR2 FQGNSA. The CDR3 is made up of 14 amino acids. V shed 5 bases, J shed 2 bases, and the junction held 2 bases outside the gene matches. TCR beta CDR3 region amplification was performed from RNA transcripts. The HTBI set primed first-round TCR CDR3 RT-PCR. TCRdb analysed the multiplex PCR reads with MiXCR anew, one entry per CDR3 protein. The table shows around 190,000 distinct CDR3 sequences, with over 15% occurring only once. The table lists this clonotype with many counts. The gene calls are TRBV7-2 and TRBJ1-2; TRBD1 matches 10 bases. The specimen was blood. The sequence derives from a woman between 50 and 59 years old with Graves' hyperthyroidism. The CDR3 spells CASSRDRGNYGYTF. DNA of the CDR3: TGTGCCAGCAGCCGGGACAGGGGAAACTATGGCTACACCTTC.